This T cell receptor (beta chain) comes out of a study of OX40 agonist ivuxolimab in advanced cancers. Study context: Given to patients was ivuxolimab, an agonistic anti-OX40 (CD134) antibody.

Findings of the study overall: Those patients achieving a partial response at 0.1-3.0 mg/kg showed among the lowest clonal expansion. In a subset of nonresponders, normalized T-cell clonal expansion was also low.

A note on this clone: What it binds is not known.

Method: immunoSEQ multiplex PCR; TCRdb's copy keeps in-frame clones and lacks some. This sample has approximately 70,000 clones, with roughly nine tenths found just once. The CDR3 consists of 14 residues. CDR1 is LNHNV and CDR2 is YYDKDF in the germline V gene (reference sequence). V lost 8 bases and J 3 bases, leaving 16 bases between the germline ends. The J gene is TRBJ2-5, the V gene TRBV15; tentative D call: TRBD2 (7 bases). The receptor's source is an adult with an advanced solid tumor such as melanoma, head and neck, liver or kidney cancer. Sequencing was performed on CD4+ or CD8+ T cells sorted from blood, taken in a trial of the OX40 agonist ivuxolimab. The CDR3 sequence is CATSAGGPEETQYF. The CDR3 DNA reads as TGTGCCACCTCAGCCGGGGGGCCCGAAGAGACCCAGTACTTC. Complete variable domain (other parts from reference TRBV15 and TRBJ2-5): DAMVIQNPRYQVTQFGKPVTLSCSQTLNHNVMYWYQQKSSQAPKLLFHYYDKDFNNEADTPDNFQSRRPNTSFCFLDIRSPGLGDTAMYLCATSAGGPEETQYFGPGTRLLVL.